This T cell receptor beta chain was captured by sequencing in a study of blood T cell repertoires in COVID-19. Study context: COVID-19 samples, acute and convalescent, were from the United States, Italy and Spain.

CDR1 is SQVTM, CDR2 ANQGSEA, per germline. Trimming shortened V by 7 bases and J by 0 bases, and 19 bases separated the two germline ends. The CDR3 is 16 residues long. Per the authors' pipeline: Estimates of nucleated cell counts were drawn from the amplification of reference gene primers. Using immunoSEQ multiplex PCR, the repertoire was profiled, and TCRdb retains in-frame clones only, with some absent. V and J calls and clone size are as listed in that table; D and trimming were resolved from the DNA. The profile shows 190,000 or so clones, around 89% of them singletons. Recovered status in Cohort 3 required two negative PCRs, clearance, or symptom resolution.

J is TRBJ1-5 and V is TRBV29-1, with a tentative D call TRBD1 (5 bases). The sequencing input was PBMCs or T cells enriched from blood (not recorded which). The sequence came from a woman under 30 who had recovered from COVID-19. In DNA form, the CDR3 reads TGCAGCGCCATCAATGGGGCAGGCAATAGCAATCAGCCCCAGCATTTT. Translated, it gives CSAINGAGNSNQPQHF.